This is a list of T cell receptor beta chains from one sample in a study of regulatory T cells in long-lasting Graves disease. Each CDR3 protein gets one entry after TCRdb re-called the multiplex PCR reads with MiXCR. The sample lists hundreds of thousands of distinct CDR3 sequences; roughly 12% were seen once. This sample also belongs to another study, concerning T cells in Graves' hyperthyroidism and ophthalmopathy.

Sequenced here: peripheral blood mononuclear cells (PBMCs), sampled at new diagnosis, from a patient treated with antithyroid drugs. The receptors derive from a man aged 25 to 40 with Graves disease. The CDR3 runs from the conserved cysteine through the conserved F or W. D genes are given only for firm matches. A clone size is listed for some rows: how often the clone was seen (once, few, many), or a class if it is expanded.

>NA|TRBJ2-1|TRBD2|TRBV5-1
CASSPGEAGDRNEQFF
TGCGCCAGCAGCCCCGGGGAGGCGGGAGATCGAAATGAGCAGTTCTTC
>many|TRBJ2-4|TRBD2|TRBV2
CASSFLAGGAKNIQYF
TGTGCCAGCAGTTTTCTAGCGGGAGGCGCCAAAAACATTCAGTACTTC
>many|TRBJ2-7|TRBD1|TRBV12-3/TRBV12-4
CASSLVDRVFGEQYF
TGTGCCAGCAGTTTAGTCGACAGGGTTTTCGGCGAGCAGTACTTC
>NA|TRBJ2-1|TRBD2|TRBV10-3
CAIADPAGAGGYEQFF
TGTGCCATCGCCGACCCCGCGGGAGCGGGGGGCTATGAGCAGTTCTTC
>many|TRBJ1-2|NA|TRBV12-3/TRBV12-4
CASSFGRWSPHGYTF
TGTGCCAGCAGTTTCGGGCGGTGGAGTCCCCATGGCTACACCTTC
>few|TRBJ2-5|TRBD2|TRBV28
CASSSLSGGRAPETQYF
TGTGCCAGCAGTTCCTTATCAGGCGGGAGGGCCCCGGAGACCCAGTACTTC
>many|TRBJ2-5|TRBD1|TRBV5-6
CASSFGQGQETQYF
TGTGCCAGCAGCTTTGGACAGGGCCAAGAGACCCAGTACTTC
>many|TRBJ2-7|TRBD2|TRBV12-3/TRBV12-4
CASSLLAGELEQYF
TGTGCCAGCAGTTTACTAGCGGGAGAGCTCGAGCAGTACTTC
>NA|TRBJ2-5|NA|TRBV12-3/TRBV12-4
CASSLGILQETQYF
TGTGCCAGCAGTCTCGGTATCCTTCAAGAGACCCAGTACTTC
>many|TRBJ2-7|NA|TRBV20-1
CSARAARKSYEQYF
TGCAGTGCTAGAGCGGCACGGAAGTCCTACGAGCAGTACTTC
>many|TRBJ2-7|TRBD2|TRBV20-1
CSARALAGGLGEQYF
TGCAGTGCTAGGGCCCTAGCGGGAGGCCTAGGCGAGCAGTACTTC
>many|TRBJ2-7|NA|TRBV29-1
CSVVLGDSYEQYF
TGCAGCGTTGTACTGGGAGACTCCTACGAGCAGTACTTC
>many|TRBJ1-4|TRBD1|TRBV2
CASSRTGVNEKLFF
TGTGCCAGCAGTCGGACAGGGGTTAATGAAAAACTGTTTTTT
>few|TRBJ1-2|NA|TRBV19
CASSIGGATDGYTF
TGTGCCAGTAGTATCGGGGGCGCTACCGATGGCTACACCTTC
>few|TRBJ1-5|NA|TRBV12-3/TRBV12-4
CASNLGRQDWGISNQPQHF
TGTGCCAGCAATTTAGGTCGACAGGATTGGGGAATAAGCAATCAGCCCCAGCATTTT
>few|TRBJ2-4|NA|TRBV19
CASSIASFAAKNIQYF
TGTGCCAGTAGTATAGCCAGTTTTGCGGCCAAAAACATTCAGTACTTC
>many|TRBJ2-5|NA|TRBV12-3/TRBV12-4
CASSLVGPETQYF
TGTGCCAGCAGTTTAGTGGGGCCCGAGACCCAGTACTTC
>many|TRBJ1-5|TRBD1|TRBV29-1
CSVGFGTGSNQPQHF
TGCAGCGTTGGGTTTGGGACAGGTAGCAATCAGCCCCAGCATTTT
>many|TRBJ2-1|TRBD1|TRBV12-3/TRBV12-4
CASSAAGGFYEQFF
TGTGCCAGCAGCGCCGCAGGGGGATTCTATGAGCAGTTCTTC
>few|TRBJ2-5|NA|TRBV10-1
CASSESGVGETQYF
TGCGCCAGCAGTGAGTCGGGGGTCGGGGAGACCCAGTACTTC
>few|TRBJ2-7|NA|TRBV6-1
CASSEAYRNYEQYF
TGTGCCAGCAGTGAAGCCTATCGGAACTACGAGCAGTACTTC
>NA|TRBJ2-1|TRBD1|TRBV18
CASSPRDSAEQFF
TGTGCCAGCTCACCAAGGGACAGCGCTGAGCAGTTCTTC
>NA|TRBJ2-2|TRBD2|TRBV13
CASSWSGGANTGELFF
TGTGCCAGCAGTTGGTCGGGGGGAGCTAACACCGGGGAGCTGTTTTTT
>many|TRBJ2-3|NA|TRBV7-7
CASSLGTLSTDTQYF
TGTGCTAGCAGCTTGGGAACCCTCAGCACAGATACGCAGTATTTT
>NA|TRBJ1-6|NA|TRBV5-1
CASSFGHSSYNSPLHF
TGCGCCAGCAGCTTTGGGCACAGCTCCTATAATTCACCCCTCCACTTT
>few|TRBJ1-6|TRBD1|TRBV2
CASSEARPGQGNSPLHF
TGTGCCAGCAGTGAGGCGCGACCGGGACAGGGAAATTCACCCCTCCACTTT
>many|TRBJ2-7|TRBD2|TRBV29-1
CSVWTSGTYEQYF
TGCAGCGTCTGGACTAGCGGAACCTACGAGCAGTACTTC
>few|TRBJ1-2|NA|TRBV20-1
CSALTGRFYGYTF
TGCAGTGCTCTGACAGGACGATTTTATGGCTACACCTTC
>many|TRBJ2-2|NA|TRBV12-3/TRBV12-4
CASSETGPGTGELFF
TGTGCCAGCAGTGAAACAGGGCCGGGAACCGGGGAGCTGTTTTTT
>many|TRBJ2-7|TRBD1|TRBV30
CAWSRVKGAYEQYF
TGTGCCTGGAGTAGAGTCAAGGGGGCGTACGAGCAGTACTTC
>NA|TRBJ2-7|NA|TRBV2
CASSLSYEQHF
TGTGCCAGCAGCCTTTCTTACGAGCAGCACTTC